This TCR beta chain appears in the sequencing data of a study of T cells in tuberculosis (dated by TCRdb to between 2017 and 2018). At the level of the whole study: The study combined CD1B tetramers and high-throughput TCR immunosequencing to characterize T cells specific for the mycobacterial lipid antigen glucose monomycolate (GMM). A South African clinical cohort compared IGRA-negative adolescents, IGRA-positive adolescents with latent tuberculosis and adults with active tuberculosis, around ten per group. Active tuberculosis patient PBMC were archived before or within 7 days of starting standard anti-tuberculosis treatment. Overall study results and their limits: Clinical samples were selected based on which cryopreserved specimens were available, and the active tuberculosis cases were adults whereas the controls were adolescents. Smaller mean NN-distances to GMM-specific TCRs were observed in active tuberculosis TCR-alpha repertoires than in IGRA-negative controls, suggesting clonal expansion of GMM-specific TCRs. With the diverse GMM-specific repertoire as input, a classifier achieved roughly 89% accuracy (AUROC 0.75 to 0.9), whereas GEM motif frequencies as input gave approximately 74% accuracy. The smaller NN-distances were partly driven by shorter CDR3-alpha lengths in active tuberculosis patients, and the difference for TCR-beta did not reach statistical significance.

The immunoSEQ multiplex PCR assay was used to generate TCR libraries, with TCR-beta and/or TCR-alpha/delta assays applied to each sample. Amplified TCR libraries were sequenced on the Illumina high-throughput platform. The source study handled its data this way. Clustering and dimensionality reduction relied on pairwise TCRdist distances among GMM-specific receptors from T cells that were either sorted ex vivo or expanded in vitro. Each clinical repertoire received a mean NN-distance score, defined as the average TCRdist to the nearest 10% of tetramer-positive reference sequences. GEM TCR motif frequency was calculated as the fraction of unique TCRs that matched known GEM sequences by V/J usage and CDR3 length. Active tuberculosis was classified by linear discriminant analysis with leave-one-out cross-validation, implemented in scikit-learn. Not all clones reach the TCRdb copy of this immuneACCESS table, which keeps in-frame sequences only. Checked studies attribute under half of the gap to unresolved V genes and leave the rest unexplained. The V and J calls and clone size were taken over from that table, and D and trimming were inferred from the DNA. This sample holds tens of thousands of clones; about 90% were observed only once. The top ten clones comprise approximately 7% of the sample.

Comments on this clone: Its antigen specificity is not known. Qualities for individual bases were not recorded, and no much larger clone is one base off.

The time point label for this specimen denotes: new active TB diagnosis, blood taken before or within 7 days of starting treatment. Patients with active tuberculosis were defined as newly diagnosed, HIV-seronegative South African adults aged 18 years or older. Confirmation of active tuberculosis was based on positive sputum smear microscopy and/or a positive M. tuberculosis culture. Immunosequencing was performed on unsorted cryopreserved PBMC and covered 75,000 to 100,000 T cells per clinical donor on average. Sequencing used PBMCs, obtained at tuberculosis diagnosis. The receptor was isolated from an adult with tuberculosis. Some clones in this sample may be carry-over from other donors' samples.

The CDR3 protein is CASSRDSTYEQYF. The bases are TGTGCCAGCTCACGAGACAGTACCTACGAGCAGTACTTC. The chain is assembled from TRBV18 and TRBJ2-7, with a tentative D gene TRBD1 over 5 matching bases. From the cysteine through the phenylalanine, the CDR3 covers 13 amino acids. Just CDR3 DNA is preserved here, 39 bases in frame from base 1. The junction shows trimming of 4 bases on V and 2 bases on J, plus 9 bases between the germline ends. The germline V gene provides CDR1 KGHSH and CDR2 LQKENI.